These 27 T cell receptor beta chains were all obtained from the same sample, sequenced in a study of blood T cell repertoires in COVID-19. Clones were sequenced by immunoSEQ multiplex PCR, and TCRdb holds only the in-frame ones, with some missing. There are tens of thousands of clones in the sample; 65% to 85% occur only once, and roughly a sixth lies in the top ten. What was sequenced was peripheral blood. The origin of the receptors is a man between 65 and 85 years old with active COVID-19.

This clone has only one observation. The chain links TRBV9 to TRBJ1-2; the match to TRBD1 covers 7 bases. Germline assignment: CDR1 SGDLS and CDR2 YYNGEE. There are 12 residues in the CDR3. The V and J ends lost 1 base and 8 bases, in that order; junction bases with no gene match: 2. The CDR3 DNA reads TGTGCCAGCAGCGTATCAGGGGGAGGCTACACCTTC. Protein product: CASSVSGGGYTF.

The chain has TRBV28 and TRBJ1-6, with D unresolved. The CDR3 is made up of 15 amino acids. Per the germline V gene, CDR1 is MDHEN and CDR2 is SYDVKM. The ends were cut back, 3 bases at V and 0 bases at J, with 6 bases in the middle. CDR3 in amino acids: CASSFGSSYNSPLHF. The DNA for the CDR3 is TGTGCCAGCAGTTTCGGGAGCTCCTATAATTCACCCCTCCACTTT.

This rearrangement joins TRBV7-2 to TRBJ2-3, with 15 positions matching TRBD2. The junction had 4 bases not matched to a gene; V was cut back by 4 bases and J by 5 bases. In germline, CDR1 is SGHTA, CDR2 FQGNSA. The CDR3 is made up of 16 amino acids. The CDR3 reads CASSSGLAGGIDTQYF. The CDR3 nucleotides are TGTGCCAGCAGCTCCGGACTAGCGGGAGGGATAGATACGCAGTATTTT.

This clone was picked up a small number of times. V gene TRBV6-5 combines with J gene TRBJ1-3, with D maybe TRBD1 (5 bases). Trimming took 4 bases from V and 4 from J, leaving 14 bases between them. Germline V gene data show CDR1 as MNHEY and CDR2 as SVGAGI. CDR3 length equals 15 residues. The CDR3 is CASSSGVNSGNTIYF. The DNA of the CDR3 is TGTGCCAGCAGTTCGGGGGTTAACTCGGGAAACACCATATATTTT.

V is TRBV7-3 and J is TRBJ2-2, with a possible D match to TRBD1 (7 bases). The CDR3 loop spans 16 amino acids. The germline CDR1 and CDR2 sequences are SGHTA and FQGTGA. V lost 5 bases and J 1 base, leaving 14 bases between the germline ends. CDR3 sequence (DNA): TGTGCCAGCAGCCTCCACCAGGGGGGGAACACCGGGGAGCTGTTTTTT. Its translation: CASSLHQGGNTGELFF.

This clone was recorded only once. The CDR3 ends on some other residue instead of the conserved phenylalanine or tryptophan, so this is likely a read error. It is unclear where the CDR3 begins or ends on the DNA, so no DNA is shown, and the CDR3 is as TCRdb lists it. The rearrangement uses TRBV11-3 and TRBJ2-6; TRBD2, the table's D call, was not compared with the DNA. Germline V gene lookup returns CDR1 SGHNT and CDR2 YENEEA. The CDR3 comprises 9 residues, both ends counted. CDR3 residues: CASSLILAA.

CDR3 sequence: CASSQQLNQPQHF. The CDR3 DNA follows: TGTGCCAGCAGCCAACAACTCAATCAGCCCCAGCATTTT. This sequence joins TRBV3-1 (or the pseudogene TRBV3-2) and TRBJ1-5; D ambiguous. The ends were cut back, 2 bases at V and 3 bases at J, with 5 bases in the middle. The CDR3 has 13 residues. Looked up from germline, CDR1 is LGHDT and CDR2 is YNNKEL (reference sequence).

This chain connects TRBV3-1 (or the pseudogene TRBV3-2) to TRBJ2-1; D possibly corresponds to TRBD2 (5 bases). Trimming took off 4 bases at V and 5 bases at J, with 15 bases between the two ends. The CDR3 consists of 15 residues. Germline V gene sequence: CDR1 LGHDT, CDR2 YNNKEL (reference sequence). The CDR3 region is CASSPGWRLNNEQFF. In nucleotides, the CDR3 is TGTGCCAGCAGCCCGGGATGGAGGCTTAACAATGAGCAGTTCTTC.

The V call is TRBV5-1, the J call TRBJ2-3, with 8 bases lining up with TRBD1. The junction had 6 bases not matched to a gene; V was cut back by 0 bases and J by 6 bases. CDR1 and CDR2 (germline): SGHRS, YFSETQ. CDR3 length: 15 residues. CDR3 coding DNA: TGCGCCAGCAGCTTGGGTGGCAGGGGGCTTGATACGCAGTATTTT. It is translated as CASSLGGRGLDTQYF.

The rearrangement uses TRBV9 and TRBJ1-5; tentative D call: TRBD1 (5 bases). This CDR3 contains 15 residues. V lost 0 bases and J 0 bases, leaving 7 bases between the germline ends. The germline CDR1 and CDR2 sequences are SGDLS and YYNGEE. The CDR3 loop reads CASSVGQGSNQPQHF. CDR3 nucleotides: TGTGCCAGCAGCGTAGGGCAGGGTAGCAATCAGCCCCAGCATTTT.

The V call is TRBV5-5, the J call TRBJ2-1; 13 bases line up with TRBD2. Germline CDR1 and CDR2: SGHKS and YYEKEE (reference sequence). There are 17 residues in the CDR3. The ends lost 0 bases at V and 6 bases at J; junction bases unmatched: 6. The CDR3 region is CASSLARTSGRGNEQFF. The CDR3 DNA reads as TGTGCCAGCAGCTTGGCTAGGACTAGCGGGAGAGGCAATGAGCAGTTCTTC. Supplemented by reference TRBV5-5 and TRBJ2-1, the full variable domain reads DAGVTQSPTHLIKTRGQQVTLRCSPISGHKSVSWYQQVLGQGPQFIFQYYEKEERGRGNFPDRFSARQFPNYSSELNVNALLLGDSALYLCASSLARTSGRGNEQFFGPGTRLTVL.

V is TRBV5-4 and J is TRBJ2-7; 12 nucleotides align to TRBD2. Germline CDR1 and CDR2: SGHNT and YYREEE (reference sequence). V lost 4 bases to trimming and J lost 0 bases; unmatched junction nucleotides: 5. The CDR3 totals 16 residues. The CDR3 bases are TGTGCCAGCAGCCGGCTGACTAGCGGGGGCTCCTACGAGCAGTACTTC. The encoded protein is CASSRLTSGGSYEQYF.

CDR3 DNA sequence: TGCGCCAGCAGCTTGGACGGGAATCAGCCCCAGCATTTT. This encodes CASSLDGNQPQHF. The chain uses TRBV5-1 and TRBJ1-5; D not certain. Germline V gene data show CDR1 as SGHRS and CDR2 as YFSETQ. The CDR3 consists of 13 residues. Deletions cut 0 bases from V and 4 bases from J, with 5 bases between.

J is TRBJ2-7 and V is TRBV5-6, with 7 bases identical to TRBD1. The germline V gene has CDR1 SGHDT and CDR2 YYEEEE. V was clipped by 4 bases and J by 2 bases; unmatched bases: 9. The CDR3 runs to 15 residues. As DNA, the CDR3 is TGTGCCAGCAGCCGAGCCGGACAGGTACCCTACGAGCAGTACTTC. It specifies CASSRAGQVPYEQYF.

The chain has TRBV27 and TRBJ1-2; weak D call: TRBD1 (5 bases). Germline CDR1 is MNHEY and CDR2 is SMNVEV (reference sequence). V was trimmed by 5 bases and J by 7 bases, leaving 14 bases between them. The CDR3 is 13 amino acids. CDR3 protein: CASSPYPGGGYTF. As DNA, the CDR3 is TGTGCCAGCAGTCCCTACCCCGGGGGTGGCTACACCTTC.

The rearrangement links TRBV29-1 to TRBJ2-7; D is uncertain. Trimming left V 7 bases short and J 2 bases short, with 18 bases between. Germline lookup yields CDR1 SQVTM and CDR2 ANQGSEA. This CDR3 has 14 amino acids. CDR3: CSAQPDLYTYEQYF. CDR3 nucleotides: TGCAGCGCCCAGCCCGACTTATATACCTACGAGCAGTACTTC.

The CDR3 region has the DNA TGCGCCAGCAGCAACCCCGGGGGGGGCAATGAGCAGTTCTTC. This encodes CASSNPGGGNEQFF. The rearrangement joins TRBV5-1 to TRBJ2-1, with TRBD2 matching 8 bases. V dropped 4 bases and J dropped 6; count of bases not matched to a gene: 6. Germline loops: CDR1 SGHRS, CDR2 YFSETQ. The CDR3 has 14 amino acids.

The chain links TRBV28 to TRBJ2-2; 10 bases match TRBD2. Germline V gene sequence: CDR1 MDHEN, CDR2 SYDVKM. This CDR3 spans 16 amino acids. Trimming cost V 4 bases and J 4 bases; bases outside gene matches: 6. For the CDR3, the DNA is TGTGCCAGCAGTTCCGTAGCGGGAGGTTCCACCGGGGAGCTGTTTTTT. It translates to CASSSVAGGSTGELFF.

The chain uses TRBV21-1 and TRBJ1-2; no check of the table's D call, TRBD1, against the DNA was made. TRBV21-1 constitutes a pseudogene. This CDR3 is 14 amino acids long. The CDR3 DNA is TGTGCCAGCCAAAGGGGTGGGACAGCCTATGGCTACACCTTC. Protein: CASQRGGTAYGYTF.

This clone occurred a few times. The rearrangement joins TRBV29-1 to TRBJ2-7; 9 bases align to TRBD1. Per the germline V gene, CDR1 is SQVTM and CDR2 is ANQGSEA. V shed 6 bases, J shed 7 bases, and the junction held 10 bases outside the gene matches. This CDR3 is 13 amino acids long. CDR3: CSVRLQGAGEQYF. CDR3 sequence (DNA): TGCAGCGTGAGACTACAGGGGGCGGGGGAGCAGTACTTC.

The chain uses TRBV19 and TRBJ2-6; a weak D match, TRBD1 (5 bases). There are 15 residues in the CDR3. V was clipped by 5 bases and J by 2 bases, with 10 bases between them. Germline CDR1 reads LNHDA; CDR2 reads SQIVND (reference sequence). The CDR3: CASSAQGTGANVLTF. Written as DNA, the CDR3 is TGTGCCAGTAGTGCCCAGGGAACTGGGGCCAACGTCCTGACTTTC.

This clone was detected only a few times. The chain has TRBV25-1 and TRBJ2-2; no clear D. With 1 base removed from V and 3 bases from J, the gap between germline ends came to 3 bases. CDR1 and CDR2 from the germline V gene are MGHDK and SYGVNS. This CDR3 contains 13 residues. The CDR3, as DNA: TGTGCCAGCAGTGAATCGTACACCGGGGAGCTGTTTTTT. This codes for CASSESYTGELFF.

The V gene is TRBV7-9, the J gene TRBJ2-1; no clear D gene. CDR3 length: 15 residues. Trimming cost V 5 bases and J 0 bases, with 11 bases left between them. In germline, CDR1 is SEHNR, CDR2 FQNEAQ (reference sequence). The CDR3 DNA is TGTGCCAGCAGCGCGAGCGCTCGCTCCTACAATGAGCAGTTCTTC. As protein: CASSASARSYNEQFF.

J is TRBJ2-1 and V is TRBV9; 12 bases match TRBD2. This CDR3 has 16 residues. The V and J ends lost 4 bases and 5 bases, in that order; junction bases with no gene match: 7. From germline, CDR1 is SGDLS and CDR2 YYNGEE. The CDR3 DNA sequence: TGTGCCAGCAGCCCTCGGACTAGCGGGGTTAACAATGAGCAGTTCTTC. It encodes CASSPRTSGVNNEQFF.

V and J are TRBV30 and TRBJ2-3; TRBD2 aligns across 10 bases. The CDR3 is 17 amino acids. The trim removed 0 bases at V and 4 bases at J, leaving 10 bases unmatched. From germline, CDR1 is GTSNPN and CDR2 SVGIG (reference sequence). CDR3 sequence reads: CAWSVKGISGRSDTQYF. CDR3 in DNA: TGTGCCTGGAGTGTAAAGGGGATTAGCGGGAGGTCAGATACGCAGTATTTT. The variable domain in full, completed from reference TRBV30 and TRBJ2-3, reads SQTIHQWPATLVQPVGSPLSLECTVEGTSNPNLYWYRQAAGRGLQLLFYSVGIGQISSEVPQNLSASRPQDRQFILSSKKLLLSDSGFYLCAWSVKGISGRSDTQYFGPGTRLTVL.

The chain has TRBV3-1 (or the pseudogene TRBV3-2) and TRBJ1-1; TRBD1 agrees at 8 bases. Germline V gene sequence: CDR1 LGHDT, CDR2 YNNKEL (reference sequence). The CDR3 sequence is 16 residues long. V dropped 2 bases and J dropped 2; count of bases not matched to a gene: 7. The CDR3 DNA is TGTGCCAGCAGCCAACGACAGGGGAAGGGAAACACTGAAGCTTTCTTT. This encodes CASSQRQGKGNTEAFF.

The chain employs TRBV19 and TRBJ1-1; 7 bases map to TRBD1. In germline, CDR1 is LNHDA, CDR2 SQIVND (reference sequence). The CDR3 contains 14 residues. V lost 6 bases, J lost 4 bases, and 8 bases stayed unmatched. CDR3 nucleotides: TGTGCCAGTAGCAACAGGGGCAAGGGCACTGAAGCTTTCTTT. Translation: CASSNRGKGTEAFF.